This T cell receptor (beta chain) was found in a study of cytomegalovirus exposure and HLA in healthy donors. Overall study: In an early release, HLA-typed donors contributed some 88 million unique TCR sequences. Study findings and constraints: An analysis done earlier found most TCR beta V segments productive about 90% or about 30% of the time. Fewer N-insertions (relative to the approximately 670-donor mean) were reportedly seen in an Asian-associated ancestry cluster in a later analysis.

This CDR3 contains 15 residues. The J segment lost 6 bases and the V segment lost 4 bases, leaving 4 bases of the junction unmatched. Germline V gives CDR1 SGHNT, CDR2 YYREEE (reference sequence). About this clone itself: What it binds is not known.

In the PCR, 60 Vbeta and 13 Jbeta primers were used. The method was immunoSEQ multiplex PCR; TCRdb's version includes in-frame clones alone and lacks a portion of them. This sample carries approximately 100,000 clones, 60% to 85% of them seen once, and the ten largest clones take over 15%. Sequencing was carried out using PBMCs. The J gene is TRBJ2-2, the V gene TRBV5-4; 12 nucleotides align to TRBD1. The sequence derives from a man between 60 and 75 years old in good health and CMV-seropositive. The CDR3 DNA reads as TGTGCCAGCAGCATCGGGACAGGGGGCGCCGGGGAGCTGTTTTTT. This codes for CASSIGTGGAGELFF. Complete variable domain (other parts from reference TRBV5-4 and TRBJ2-2): ETGVTQSPTHLIKTRGQQVTLRCSSQSGHNTVSWYQQALGQGPQFIFQYYREEENGRGNFPPRFSGLQFPNYSSELNVNALELDDSALYLCASSIGTGGAGELFFGEGSRLTVL.